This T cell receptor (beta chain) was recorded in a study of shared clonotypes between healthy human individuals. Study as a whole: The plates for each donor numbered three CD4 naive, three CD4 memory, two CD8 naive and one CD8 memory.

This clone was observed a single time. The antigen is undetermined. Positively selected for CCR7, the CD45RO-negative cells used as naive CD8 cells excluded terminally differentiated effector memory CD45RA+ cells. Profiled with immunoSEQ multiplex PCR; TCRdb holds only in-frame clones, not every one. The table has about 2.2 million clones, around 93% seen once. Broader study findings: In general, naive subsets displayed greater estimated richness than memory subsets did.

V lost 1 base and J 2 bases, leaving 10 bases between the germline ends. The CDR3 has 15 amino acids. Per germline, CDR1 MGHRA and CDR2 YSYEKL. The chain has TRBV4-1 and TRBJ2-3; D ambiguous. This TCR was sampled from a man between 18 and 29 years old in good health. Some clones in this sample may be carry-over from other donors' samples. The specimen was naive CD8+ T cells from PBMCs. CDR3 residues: CASSQVGAITDTQYF. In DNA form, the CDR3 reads TGCGCCAGCAGCCAAGTAGGAGCCATCACAGATACGCAGTATTTT.